The subject of this entry is one TCR beta chain. The antigen is undetermined. This record comes from a study of T cell responses to AZD1222 COVID-19 vaccine. Whole-study findings and limits: Donors were largely white British and mainly female; clonal diversity was possibly underestimated. There were vaccine-associated CD4 TCRs across spike, dominant at 160-218 and 743-854.

The method was immunoSEQ multiplex PCR; TCRdb's version includes in-frame clones alone and lacks a portion of them. This repertoire shows about 150,000 clones, roughly nine tenths found once; its top ten account for around 1.2%. The specimen comprised peripheral blood, sampled 28 days after the second AZD1222 dose. This receptor was obtained from an adult who received the AZD1222 COVID-19 vaccine.

CDR3 DNA: TGTGCCAGCGGACCGTTCGTCGGGTCAGGTCAGCCCCAGCATTTT. Its protein is CASGPFVGSGQPQHF. This chain uses TRBV28 with TRBJ1-5; D uncertain. There are 15 residues in the CDR3. Germline values: CDR1 MDHEN, CDR2 SYDVKM. V was trimmed by 8 bases and J by 6 bases, leaving 20 bases between them.